Shown below are 14 T cell receptor beta chains from a single sample sequenced in a study of identical twins' blood T cells. TCRdb re-called the 5' RACE reads with MiXCR, one entry per CDR3 protein. There are 300,000 to 450,000 distinct CDR3 sequences in the sample; about 28% occur only once, and around 5.6% lies in the top ten. Sequenced input: PBMCs. The receptors originated from a woman aged 18 to 50 in good health.

In the case of this clonotype: A much larger clonotype is one base distant, so this may be a read error. V usage is TRBV29-1 and J usage is TRBJ1-5; TRBD1 agrees at 10 bases. In germline, CDR1 is SQVTM, CDR2 ANQGSEA. This CDR3 is 13 amino acids long. In DNA, the CDR3 is TGCAGCGCGGGACAGGGGTGGAATCGGCCCCAGCATTTT. This sequence encodes CSAGQGWNRPQHF.

The chain uses TRBV18 and TRBJ1-6; 7 bases agree with TRBD1. The CDR3 runs 18 residues. Germline V CDR1 and CDR2: KGHSH, LQKENI. V shed 3 bases and J 5 bases; nucleotides not matched to a gene: 13. CDR3 in amino acids: CASSPRSGGFGHNSPLHF. CDR3 coding DNA: TGTGCCAGCTCACCCCGCTCAGGGGGATTTGGGCATAATTCACCCCTCCACTTT.

This clonotype was recorded at least ten times. V gene TRBV6-5 combines with J gene TRBJ1-2; 7 nucleotides align to TRBD1. Germline assignment: CDR1 MNHEY and CDR2 SVGAGI. The CDR3 spans 15 residues. V was clipped by 7 bases and J by 8 bases; unmatched bases: 16. The CDR3 spells CASNTGQASKKGYTF. DNA for the CDR3: TGTGCCAGCAATACCGGACAGGCCTCAAAGAAGGGCTACACCTTC.

Turning to this clonotype: A much larger clone is a single base away; this may be a read error. Because the CDR3 is missing its conserved closing phenylalanine or tryptophan, this is likely a read error. The V call is TRBV29-1, the J call TRBJ2-7; the D gene is possibly TRBD1 (6 bases). V gave up 4 bases and J gave up 3 bases, with 7 bases separating them. Germline CDR1 SQVTM, CDR2 ANQGSEA. The CDR3 consists of 11 residues. CDR3 region: CSVGDNYEQYL. The CDR3 DNA sequence: TGCAGCGTTGGGGACAACTACGAGCAGTACTTG.

The CDR3 loop reads CASSEGFPGNTIYF. Here the CDR3 DNA reads TGTGCCAGCAGTGAGGGGTTCCCCGGAAACACCATATATTTT. The rearrangement uses TRBV6-1 and TRBJ1-3; no reliable D call. Per the germline V gene, CDR1 is MNHNS and CDR2 is SASEGT. This CDR3 is 14 amino acids long. V dropped 3 bases and J dropped 4 bases, with 10 bases sitting between them.

The chain combines TRBV6-5 with TRBJ1-1; D is undetermined. Germline-derived CDR1 and CDR2 are MNHEY and SVGAGI. Trimming removed 6 bases at V and 1 base at J, with 9 bases between. The CDR3 extends over 13 amino acids. CDR3 bases: TGTGCCAGCAGCCCCGCCGAGAACACTGAAGCTTTCTTT. Amino acids: CASSPAENTEAFF.

Points on this clonotype: The junction departs from the called germline gene at one end, perhaps through a read error. The chain has TRBV10-3 and TRBJ1-2; 7 bases align to TRBD1. Germline-derived CDR1 and CDR2 are ENHRY and SYGVKD. The CDR3 contains 15 residues. The CDR3 loop is CASSGGGFFVYGYTF. CDR3 coding DNA: TGTGCCAGCAGTGGAGGGGGCTTTTTTGTCTATGGCTACACCTTC.

As for this clonotype: A much larger clone differs from this one at a single base, so this may be a read error. The chain combines TRBV11-2 with TRBJ2-1; D is possibly TRBD1 or TRBD2 (5 bases each). Trimming left V 5 bases short and J 14 bases short, with 13 bases between. The CDR3 contains 11 residues. Germline loops: CDR1 SGHAT, CDR2 FQNNGV. Written as DNA, the CDR3 is TGTGCCAGCAGCGTCGGGGCAGAAAAGTTCTTC. Protein sequence: CASSVGAEKFF.

Points on this clonotype: One junction end does not reproduce the germline sequence, and a read error may be involved. In DNA, the CDR3 is TGTGCCAGCAGCCAAGATATGCGCGGGTACTCCTGCAATGAGCAGTTCTTC. Protein product: CASSQDMRGYSCNEQFF. V is TRBV3-1 and J is TRBJ2-1, with TRBD2 as a possible D gene (5 bases). This CDR3 is 17 amino acids long. Germline V gene sequence: CDR1 LGHDT, CDR2 YNNKEL (reference sequence).

This clonotype was seen a single time. The rearrangement joins TRBV11-2 to TRBJ1-1, with D possibly TRBD1 on 6 matching bases. The CDR3 has 15 amino acids. The V end lost 5 bases, the J end lost 1 base, and 14 bases lay between the germline ends. The germline V gene has CDR1 SGHAT and CDR2 FQNNGV. CDR3 nucleotide sequence: TGTGCCAGCAGCCCGGGGGCCAGGGGGAACACTGAAGCTTTCTTT. Its protein is CASSPGARGNTEAFF. The full variable domain, with the rest looked up from reference TRBV11-2 and TRBJ1-1, is EAGVAQSPRYKIIEKRQSVAFWCNPISGHATLYWYQQILGQGPKLLIQFQNNGVVDDSQLPKDRFSAERLKGVDSTLKIQPAKLEDSAVYLCASSPGARGNTEAFFGQGTRLTVV.

V usage is TRBV28 and J usage is TRBJ2-1; TRBD2 matches 12 bases. The V gene end was trimmed by 7 bases and the J gene end by 0 bases; junction bases not matched to a gene: 19. This CDR3 comprises 21 residues. CDR1 MDHEN and CDR2 SYDVKM come from the germline V gene. The CDR3 loop reads CASKTNVGASGGGSSYNEQFF. Written as DNA, the CDR3 is TGTGCCAGCAAGACTAACGTAGGGGCTAGCGGGGGGGGAAGCTCCTACAATGAGCAGTTCTTC.

CDR3 nucleotides: TGTGCCAGTAGTATAGAAGCCTCAGGGGTTCAGCCCCAGCATTTT. This encodes CASSIEASGVQPQHF. The rearrangement uses TRBV19 and TRBJ1-5, with TRBD1 as a possible D gene (6 bases). This CDR3 is built from 15 residues. Trimming cost V 0 bases and J 6 bases, with 12 bases left between them. Germline V lookup: CDR1 LNHDA, CDR2 SQIVND (reference sequence).

The table lists this clonotype with a few counts. This chain connects TRBV15 to TRBJ1-1; 7 bases are a match to TRBD1. V dropped 3 bases and J dropped 3; count of bases not matched to a gene: 4. From germline, CDR1 is LNHNV and CDR2 YYDKDF (reference sequence). CDR3 length equals 14 residues. CDR3: CATSSGTDDTEAFF. CDR3 coding DNA: TGTGCCACCAGCAGCGGGACAGACGACACTGAAGCTTTCTTT.

This clonotype was counted only a few times. V usage is TRBV7-2 and J usage is TRBJ1-5, with D uncertain. The germline V and J ends were trimmed by 5 bases and 6 bases, with 8 bases remaining between them. The V gene's germline CDR1 is SGHTA and CDR2 FQGNSA. The CDR3 sequence is 12 residues long. CDR3 amino acids: CASSSAGQPQHF. The CDR3 DNA reads as TGTGCCAGCAGCAGCGCGGGTCAGCCCCAGCATTTT.